This T cell receptor beta chain originates from a study of glioma-infiltrating T cells. For this clonotype: Its antigen is currently unknown.

Study-wide findings and caveats: CDR3 overlap between tissue and blood was very small.

Amplification of TCR alpha and beta CDR3 regions from RNA used iRepertoire nested multiplex PCR. For one-step reverse transcription and amplification, roughly 95-450 ng of tissue mRNA or PBMC total RNA was used. Each CDR3 protein gets one entry after TCRdb re-called the multiplex PCR reads with MiXCR. The top ten hold less than 7% of the sample, which has 44,000 or so distinct CDR3 sequences, more than 20% seen once. V gave up 7 bases and J gave up 0 bases; unmatched junction bases: 12. The germline V gene has CDR1 MNHEY and CDR2 SVGEGT. The CDR3 loop spans 17 amino acids. This TCR was sampled from a human donor with low-grade glioma or glioblastoma, undergoing nonglioma brain surgery, or in good health (not recorded which). The genes are TRBV6-2 or TRBV6-3 and TRBJ1-3; 7 nucleotides line up with TRBD1. Material for sequencing was glioma tissue, nonneoplastic brain tissue, or PBMCs (not recorded which). This CDR3 is CASNERPGTVSGNTIYF. The CDR3 DNA follows: TGTGCCAGCAACGAACGCCCCGGGACAGTCTCTGGAAACACCATATATTTT.